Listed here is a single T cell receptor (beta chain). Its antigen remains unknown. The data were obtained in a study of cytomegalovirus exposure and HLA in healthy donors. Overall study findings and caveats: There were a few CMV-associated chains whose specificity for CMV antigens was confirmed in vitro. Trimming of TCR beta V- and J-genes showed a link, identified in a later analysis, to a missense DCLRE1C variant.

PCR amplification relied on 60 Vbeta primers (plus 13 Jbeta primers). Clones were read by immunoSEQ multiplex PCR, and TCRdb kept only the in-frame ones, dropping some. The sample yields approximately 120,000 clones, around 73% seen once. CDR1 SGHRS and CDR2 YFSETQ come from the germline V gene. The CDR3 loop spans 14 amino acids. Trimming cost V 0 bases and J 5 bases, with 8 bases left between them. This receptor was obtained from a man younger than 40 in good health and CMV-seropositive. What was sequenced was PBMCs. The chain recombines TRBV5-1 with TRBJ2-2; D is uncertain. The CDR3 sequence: CASSLDSPTGELFF. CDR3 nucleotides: TGCGCCAGCAGCTTGGATAGTCCAACCGGGGAGCTGTTTTTT.